One sample yielded the 18 T cell receptor beta chains listed below, sequenced in a study of cytomegalovirus exposure and HLA in healthy donors. The repertoire was sequenced with immunoSEQ multiplex PCR; TCRdb's copy has only in-frame clones and lacks some. Seen here are more than 90,000 clones, under 95% observed once, and the top ten hold 1% to 1.4%. Input material: PBMCs. All receptors come from a woman in her 30s in good health and CMV-seropositive.

V and J are TRBV7-3 and TRBJ2-3; TRBD2 is a possible D gene (6 bases). Deletions cut 10 bases from V and 4 bases from J, with 15 bases between. The CDR3 runs 13 residues. In germline, CDR1 is SGHTA, CDR2 FQGTGA. The CDR3 reads CATRDGSADTQYF. For the CDR3, the DNA is TGTGCCACCCGGGACGGGAGTGCAGATACGCAGTATTTT.

The chain is built from TRBV30 and TRBJ2-7; the D gene is possibly TRBD1 (6 bases). The germline V gene encodes CDR1 GTSNPN and CDR2 SVGIG (reference sequence). V lost 4 bases and J lost 6, with 19 bases in between. This CDR3 region has 14 residues. CDR3 sequence reads: CAWNLGHTSGEQYF. The CDR3 nucleotides are TGTGCCTGGAATCTGGGACACACCTCTGGCGAGCAGTACTTC.

This rearrangement joins TRBV5-8 to TRBJ1-5; tentatively, D is TRBD1 (6 bases). The CDR3 is made up of 14 amino acids. The ends were cut back, 1 base at V and 4 bases at J, with 9 bases in the middle. The germline CDR1 and CDR2 sequences are SGHTS and YDEGEE. CDR3 region: CASSLWGLNQPQHF. The CDR3, as DNA: TGTGCCAGCAGCTTGTGGGGGCTGAATCAGCCCCAGCATTTT.

This chain connects TRBV5-1 to TRBJ1-1; 8 bases map to TRBD1. The CDR3 covers 12 residues. The junction had 7 bases not matched to a gene; V was cut back by 4 bases and J by 11 bases. CDR1 and CDR2 (germline): SGHRS, YFSETQ. The CDR3 is CASSEPGQAAFF. The DNA of the CDR3 is TGCGCCAGCAGCGAACCGGGACAGGCGGCTTTCTTT.

This chain uses TRBV7-9 with TRBJ2-1, with a tentative D call TRBD2 (6 bases). The V gene lost 5 bases and the J gene lost 6 bases, with 11 bases spanning the gap. Looked up from germline, CDR1 is SEHNR and CDR2 is FQNEAQ (reference sequence). The CDR3 spans 13 residues. The CDR3 DNA is TGTGCCAGCAGCCCGGGACTTTCCAATGAGCAGTTCTTC. Translating gives CASSPGLSNEQFF.

The CDR3 region has the DNA TGTGCCAGCATATCCCCTTCGACAGGGGGCGGCTACTACGAGCAGTACTTC. As protein: CASISPSTGGGYYEQYF. The rearrangement uses TRBV28 and TRBJ2-7; 10 positions agree with TRBD1. Per germline, CDR1 MDHEN and CDR2 SYDVKM. J lost 3 bases, V lost 7 bases, and 15 bases had no gene match. CDR3 length: 17 amino acids.

The chain combines TRBV30 with TRBJ2-5, with D possibly TRBD1 on 6 matching bases. Per germline, CDR1 GTSNPN and CDR2 SVGIG (reference sequence). The CDR3 is 12 amino acids. V shed 5 bases and J shed 2 bases, with 9 bases lying between them. CDR3 residues: CAWGQLQETQYF. In nucleotides, the CDR3 is TGTGCCTGGGGACAGTTACAAGAGACCCAGTACTTC.

The CDR3 reads CATGDSEFF. The CDR3 region has the DNA TGTGCCACTGGGGACTCCGAGTTTTTT. V and J are TRBV5-8 and TRBJ1-4; weak D call: TRBD1 (5 bases). Between the trimmed V and J ends, which lost 9 bases and 16 bases, there was a span of 13 bases. Germline values: CDR1 SGHTS, CDR2 YDEGEE. The CDR3 totals 9 residues.

This clone was observed once. The chain uses TRBV18 and TRBJ1-3; 9 nucleotides match TRBD1. The ends lost 4 bases at V and 2 bases at J; junction bases unmatched: 12. The CDR3 consists of 18 residues. Germline loops: CDR1 KGHSH, CDR2 LQKENI. The CDR3 bases are TGTGCCAGCTCACGGGGACAGGGCGCTCCGTTGGCTGGAAACACCATATATTTT. Translation gives CASSRGQGAPLAGNTIYF.

The chain links TRBV29-1 to TRBJ1-2; 7 bases fit TRBD1. V lost 6 bases, J lost 4 bases, and 8 bases stayed unmatched. The germline CDR1 and CDR2 sequences are SQVTM and ANQGSEA. This CDR3 has 13 amino acids. In DNA, the CDR3 is TGCAGCGTCGGAGACAGGGCTTCCTATGGCTACACCTTC. Amino acids: CSVGDRASYGYTF.

The rearrangement joins TRBV7-9 to TRBJ2-3; 8 bases fit TRBD2. This CDR3 is 15 amino acids long. V dropped 5 bases and J dropped 2; count of bases not matched to a gene: 6. The V gene's germline CDR1 is SEHNR and CDR2 FQNEAQ (reference sequence). CDR3 sequence: CASSIRGGATDTQYF. CDR3 nucleotides: TGTGCCAGCAGCATCCGGGGGGGAGCCACAGATACGCAGTATTTT.

Here the CDR3 DNA reads TGTGCCTGGACCAACAGAAACTACGAGCAGTACTTC. It is translated as CAWTNRNYEQYF. The V gene is TRBV30, the J gene TRBJ2-7; unclear D gene. With 4 bases removed from V and 3 bases from J, the gap between germline ends came to 10 bases. Germline loops: CDR1 GTSNPN, CDR2 SVGIG (reference sequence). CDR3 size: 12 residues.

The chain recombines TRBV19 with TRBJ2-2; TRBD2 is a possible D gene (5 bases). CDR1 is LNHDA, CDR2 SQIVND, per germline (reference sequence). Between the trimmed V and J ends, which lost 7 bases and 4 bases, there was a span of 16 bases. The CDR3 contains 15 residues. DNA for the CDR3: TGTGCCAGTAAAGCCGGGCGGGCGGGCACCGGGGAGCTGTTTTTT. It yields the protein CASKAGRAGTGELFF.

J is TRBJ1-2 and V is TRBV27; 9 bases line up with TRBD1. This CDR3 is built from 13 residues. V shed 6 bases and J 6 bases; nucleotides not matched to a gene: 5. Germline-derived CDR1 and CDR2 are MNHEY and SMNVEV (reference sequence). CDR3 sequence (DNA): TGTGCCAGCAGGGGGGGGACAGGGCATGGCTACACCTTC. As protein: CASRGGTGHGYTF.

The chain is built from TRBV7-2 and TRBJ2-2; D unresolved. The CDR3 has 15 residues. Trimming removed 6 bases at V and 2 bases at J, with 13 bases between. Germline CDR1 and CDR2: SGHTA and FQGNSA. CDR3 bases: TGTGCCAGCAGGAGGTACTACTATAACACCGGGGAGCTGTTTTTT. This codes for CASRRYYYNTGELFF.

This chain uses TRBV5-4 with TRBJ2-3; 7 bases are shared with TRBD1. The CDR3 runs to 13 residues. Germline V gives CDR1 SGHNT, CDR2 YYREEE (reference sequence). The J segment lost 6 bases and the V segment lost 6 bases, leaving 7 bases of the junction unmatched. The CDR3 protein is CASKSRGWDTQYF. In DNA, the CDR3 is TGTGCCAGCAAATCCAGGGGGTGGGATACGCAGTATTTT. The full variable domain, its missing parts supplied by reference TRBV5-4 and TRBJ2-3, is ETGVTQSPTHLIKTRGQQVTLRCSSQSGHNTVSWYQQALGQGPQFIFQYYREEENGRGNFPPRFSGLQFPNYSSELNVNALELDDSALYLCASKSRGWDTQYFGPGTRLTVL.

The J gene is TRBJ1-4, the V gene TRBV4-1, with D uncertain. Trimming stripped 2 bases from V and 4 bases from J, with 5 bases between. The CDR3 runs to 13 residues. Germline loops: CDR1 MGHRA, CDR2 YSYEKL. The CDR3 DNA reads TGCGCCAGCAGCCAAACTAATAATGAAAAACTGTTTTTT. This sequence encodes CASSQTNNEKLFF.

This clone appeared once. The genes are TRBV28 and TRBJ1-5, with D possibly being TRBD1 (5 bases). CDR1 is MDHEN and CDR2 is SYDVKM in the germline V gene. The CDR3 spans 12 residues. The V and J ends lost 6 bases and 11 bases respectively, with 14 bases between them. This CDR3 reads CASSPDGGAQHF. DNA for the CDR3: TGTGCCAGCAGCCCCGATGGGGGGGCCCAGCATTTT.